Each of the 15 T cell receptor beta chains below was sequenced from the same sample in a study of CD8 T cells in Susac syndrome. Random hexamers were used to reverse transcribe an amount of about 0.45 to 1 ug RNA. TCRdb re-called the immunoSEQ multiplex PCR reads through MiXCR, storing one row per CDR3 protein. The sample comprises 120,000 or so distinct CDR3 sequences, around 94% of which are singletons, and approximately 0.22% rests with the top ten. The sample was CD8+ T cells from PBMCs. The receptors derive from a human donor with Susac syndrome.

The rearrangement links TRBV7-3 to TRBJ2-5, with TRBD1 as a possible D gene (7 bases). The CDR3 sequence is 15 residues long. V was trimmed by 1 base and J by 4 bases, leaving 13 bases between them. Germline CDR1 SGHTA, CDR2 FQGTGA. The CDR3 coding sequence is TGTGCCAGCAGCTTAAACCCAGGGGGGACAGAGACCCAGTACTTC. Amino acids: CASSLNPGGTETQYF.

CDR3 in amino acids: CSVFGTGELFF. The CDR3 bases are TGCAGCGTTTTTGGGACCGGGGAGCTGTTTTTT. This chain links TRBV29-1 with TRBJ2-2; unclear D gene. The CDR3 totals 11 residues. V was clipped by 5 bases and J by 5 bases, with 6 bases between them. Per the germline V gene, CDR1 is SQVTM and CDR2 is ANQGSEA.

The chain recombines TRBV25-1 with TRBJ2-1, with D perhaps matching TRBD2 (6 bases). The CDR3 extends over 17 amino acids. The germline V and J ends were trimmed by 4 bases and 2 bases, with 18 bases remaining between them. CDR1 and CDR2 (germline): MGHDK, SYGVNS. The CDR3 region is CASSATGRGTTYNEQFF. The CDR3 bases are TGTGCCAGCAGTGCCACCGGTCGGGGGACCACCTACAATGAGCAGTTCTTC.

J is TRBJ2-7 and V is TRBV6-1, with 7 bases that match TRBD1. Germline V lookup: CDR1 MNHNS, CDR2 SASEGT. Trimming cost V 2 bases and J 4 bases; bases outside gene matches: 5. This CDR3 contains 14 residues. The CDR3 reads CASSELGQQYEQYF. CDR3 in DNA: TGTGCCAGCAGTGAATTGGGACAGCAATACGAGCAGTACTTC.

The CDR3 loop is CASSPGDRRGYTF. CDR3 bases: TGTGCCAGCAGCCCCGGAGACCGTCGTGGCTACACCTTC. This rearrangement joins TRBV7-9 to TRBJ1-2; D gene unclear. Germline values: CDR1 SEHNR, CDR2 FQNEAQ (reference sequence). Trimming left V 5 bases short and J 7 bases short, with 14 bases between. This CDR3 is 13 amino acids long. Complete variable domain (other parts from reference TRBV7-9 and TRBJ1-2): DTGVSQNPRHKITKRGQNVTFRCDPISEHNRLYWYRQTLGQGPEFLTYFQNEAQLEKSRLLSDRFSAERPKGSFSTLEIQRTEQGDSAMYLCASSPGDRRGYTFGSGTRLTVV.

The rearrangement links TRBV7-8 to TRBJ2-2, with 9 bases that match TRBD2. The CDR3 consists of 15 residues. CDR1 and CDR2 (germline): SGHVS, FQNEAQ. V lost 7 bases to trimming and J lost 3 bases; unmatched junction nucleotides: 6. This CDR3 is CASNRLAEYTGELFF. In nucleotides, the CDR3 is TGTGCCAGCAACAGACTAGCGGAGTACACCGGGGAGCTGTTTTTT.

The chain employs TRBV7-3 and TRBJ1-1, with D hard to call. V was cut by 2 bases and J by 0 bases, with 7 bases left in between. Looked up from germline, CDR1 is SGHTA and CDR2 is FQGTGA. The CDR3 sequence is 14 residues long. This CDR3 reads CASSLGPVNTEAFF. The DNA of the CDR3 is TGTGCCAGCAGCTTAGGTCCGGTGAACACTGAAGCTTTCTTT.

This clonotype was detected only once. The chain uses TRBV21-1 and TRBJ2-5; TRBD1 was called by the table and not checked on the DNA. TRBV21-1 is given as a pseudogene. CDR3 length: 13 residues. CDR3 residues: CASPDEGEETQYF. CDR3 coding DNA: TGTGCCAGCCCTGATGAAGGGGAAGAGACCCAGTACTTC.

The chain couples TRBV20-1 to TRBJ2-7; 8 bases align to TRBD1. J was trimmed by 3 bases and V by 4 bases; bases with no gene match: 5. This CDR3 has 13 amino acids. Germline V gene data show CDR1 as DFQATT and CDR2 as SNEGSKA (reference sequence). CDR3 DNA sequence: TGCAGTGCTAAGCCGGGACAGGACTACGAGCAGTACTTC. It is translated as CSAKPGQDYEQYF.

The genes are TRBV13 and TRBJ2-1, with no clear D. CDR1 and CDR2 from the germline V gene are PRHDT and FYEKMQ (reference sequence). This CDR3 is 16 amino acids long. V was trimmed by 4 bases and J by 3 bases, leaving 16 bases between them. The CDR3 protein is CASSSHSRPDYNEQFF. DNA for the CDR3: TGTGCCAGCAGCTCCCATTCCCGACCAGACTACAATGAGCAGTTCTTC.

The genes are TRBV9 and TRBJ1-1; D ambiguous. The V and J ends lost 0 bases and 7 bases respectively, with 16 bases between them. Germline V gene data show CDR1 as SGDLS and CDR2 as YYNGEE. This CDR3 has 15 residues. In DNA, the CDR3 is TGTGCCAGCAGCGTAGGGGCCGGGGAAAGCCATGAAGCTTTCTTT. This gives the protein CASSVGAGESHEAFF.

The rearrangement uses TRBV12-3 or TRBV12-4 and TRBJ2-3; a weak D match, TRBD2 (5 bases). V lost 0 bases, J lost 2 bases, and 15 bases lay in between. The length of the CDR3 is 17 residues. This CDR3 reads CASSLAGAGRNTDTQYF. CDR3 in DNA: TGTGCCAGCAGTTTAGCGGGCGCGGGTAGGAACACAGATACGCAGTATTTT.

This chain links TRBV25-1 with TRBJ1-2; D possibly corresponds to TRBD1 (6 bases). Germline values: CDR1 MGHDK, CDR2 SYGVNS. CDR3 size: 13 residues. V was cut by 3 bases and J by 4 bases, with 9 bases left in between. The CDR3 DNA reads TGTGCCAGCAGTGATACAGGGATCTATGGCTACACCTTC. Translation: CASSDTGIYGYTF.

The chain is built from TRBV18 and TRBJ2-7, with D hard to call. Trimming shortened V by 2 bases and J by 5 bases, and 10 bases separated the two germline ends. Germline V gene sequence: CDR1 KGHSH, CDR2 LQKENI. The CDR3 sequence is 13 residues long. In DNA, the CDR3 is TGTGCCAGCTCACCAGCCTCTGACCACGAGCAGTACTTC. Its protein product is CASSPASDHEQYF.

This chain connects TRBV7-8 to TRBJ1-5; 7 positions match TRBD1. From germline, CDR1 is SGHVS and CDR2 FQNEAQ. J lost 2 bases, V lost 0 bases, and 16 bases had no gene match. This CDR3 spans 20 amino acids. Here the CDR3 reads CASSLAGVYTGAVGNQPQHF. The DNA for the CDR3 is TGTGCCAGCAGCTTAGCGGGGGTATATACAGGGGCGGTCGGCAATCAGCCCCAGCATTTT.